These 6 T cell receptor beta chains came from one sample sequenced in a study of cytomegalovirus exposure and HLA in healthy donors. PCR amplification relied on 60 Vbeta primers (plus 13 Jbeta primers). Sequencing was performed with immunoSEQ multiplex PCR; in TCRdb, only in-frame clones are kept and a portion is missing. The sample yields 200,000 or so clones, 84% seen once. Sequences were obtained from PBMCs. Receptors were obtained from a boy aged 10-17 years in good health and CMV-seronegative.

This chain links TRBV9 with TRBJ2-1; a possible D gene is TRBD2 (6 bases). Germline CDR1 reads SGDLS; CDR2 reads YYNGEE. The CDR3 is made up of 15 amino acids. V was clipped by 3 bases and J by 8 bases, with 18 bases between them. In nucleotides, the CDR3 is TGTGCCAGCAGCGGCCGGGACTCAATTCACGATGAGCAGTTCTTC. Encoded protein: CASSGRDSIHDEQFF.

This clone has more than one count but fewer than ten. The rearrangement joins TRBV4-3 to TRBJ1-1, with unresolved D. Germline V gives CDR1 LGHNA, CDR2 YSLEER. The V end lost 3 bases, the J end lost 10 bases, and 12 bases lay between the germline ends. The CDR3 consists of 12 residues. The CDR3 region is CASSQKIRGAFF. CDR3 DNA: TGCGCCAGCAGCCAGAAAATCCGGGGAGCTTTCTTT.

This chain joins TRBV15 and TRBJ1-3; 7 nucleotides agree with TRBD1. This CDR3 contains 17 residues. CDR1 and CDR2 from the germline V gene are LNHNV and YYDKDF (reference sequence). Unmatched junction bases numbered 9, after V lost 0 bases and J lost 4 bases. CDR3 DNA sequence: TGTGCCACCAGCAGAGATTTTCAGGGGACAGACGGAAACACCATATATTTT. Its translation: CATSRDFQGTDGNTIYF.

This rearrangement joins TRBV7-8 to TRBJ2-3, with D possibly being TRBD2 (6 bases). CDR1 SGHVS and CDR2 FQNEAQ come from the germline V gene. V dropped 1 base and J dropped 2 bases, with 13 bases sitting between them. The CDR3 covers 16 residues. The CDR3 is CASSLDLGLHTDTQYF. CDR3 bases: TGTGCCAGCAGCTTAGATCTCGGACTACACACAGATACGCAGTATTTT.

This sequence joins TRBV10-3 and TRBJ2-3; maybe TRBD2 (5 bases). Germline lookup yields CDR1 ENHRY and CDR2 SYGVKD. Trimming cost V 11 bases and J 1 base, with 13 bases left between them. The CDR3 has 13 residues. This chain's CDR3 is CAVQDSRTDTQYF. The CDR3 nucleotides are TGTGCCGTCCAGGACTCACGCACAGATACGCAGTATTTT.

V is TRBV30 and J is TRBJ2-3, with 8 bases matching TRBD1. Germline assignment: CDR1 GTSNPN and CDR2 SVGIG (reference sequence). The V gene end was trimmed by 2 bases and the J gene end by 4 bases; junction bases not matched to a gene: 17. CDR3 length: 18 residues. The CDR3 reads CAWSWVRAGTGHSDTQYF. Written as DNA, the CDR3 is TGTGCCTGGAGTTGGGTGAGGGCCGGGACAGGACACTCAGATACGCAGTATTTT.